Listed here are 2 T cell receptor beta chains from one sample, sequenced in a study of blood T cell repertoires in COVID-19. Data came from immunoSEQ multiplex PCR; TCRdb stores just in-frame clones and leaves some out. This sample has fewer than 350,000 clones; around 88% occur once, and the top ten carry 6% to 6.5%. The sample consisted of PBMCs or T cells enriched from blood (not recorded which). Every receptor here comes from a woman in her 40s who had recovered from COVID-19.

There are a few counts of this clone. The chain recombines TRBV29-1 with TRBJ1-2; 8 nucleotides match TRBD1. From germline, CDR1 is SQVTM and CDR2 ANQGSEA. The V segment lost 5 bases and the J segment 5 bases; nucleotides outside the gene matches: 7. The CDR3 has 13 amino acids. In DNA, the CDR3 is TGCAGCGTTCCGACCGGGACAGGTTATGGCTACACCTTC. As protein: CSVPTGTGYGYTF.

This clone was counted a few times. V gene TRBV19 combines with J gene TRBJ2-7; D perhaps matches TRBD2 (6 bases). The germline gives CDR1 LNHDA, CDR2 SQIVND (reference sequence). V lost 5 bases and J 0 bases, leaving 14 bases between the germline ends. The CDR3 runs 15 residues. CDR3 sequence: CASSRLASSSYEQYF. CDR3 in DNA: TGTGCCAGTAGTCGTCTAGCGTCCAGCTCCTACGAGCAGTACTTC. Using reference TRBV19 and TRBJ2-7 for the parts outside the CDR3, the full variable domain is DGGITQSPKYLFRKEGQNVTLSCEQNLNHDAMYWYRQDPGQGLRLIYYSQIVNDFQKGDIAEGYSVSREKKESFPLTVTSAQKNPTAFYLCASSRLASSSYEQYFGPGTRLTVT.